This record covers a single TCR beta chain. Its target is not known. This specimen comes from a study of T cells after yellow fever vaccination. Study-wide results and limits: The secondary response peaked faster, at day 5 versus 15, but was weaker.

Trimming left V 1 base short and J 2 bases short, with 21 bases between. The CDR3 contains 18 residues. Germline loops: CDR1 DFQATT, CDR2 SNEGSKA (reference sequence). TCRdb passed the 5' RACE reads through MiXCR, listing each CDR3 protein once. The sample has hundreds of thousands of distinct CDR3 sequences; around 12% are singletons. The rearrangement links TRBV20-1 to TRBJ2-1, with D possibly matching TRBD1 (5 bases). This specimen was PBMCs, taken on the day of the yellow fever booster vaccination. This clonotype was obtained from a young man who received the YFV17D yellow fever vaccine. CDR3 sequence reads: CSARVPGRGGTAYNEQFF. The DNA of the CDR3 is TGCAGTGCTAGAGTCCCTGGAAGGGGTGGAACGGCCTACAATGAGCAGTTCTTC.